This TCR beta chain originates from a study of blood T cell repertoires in COVID-19. Overall study: The samples span acute and convalescent COVID-19 from the United States, Italy and Spain. From T cells, B-cell-depleted T cells, or PBMCs came the material, which was cDNA or gDNA.

The assay was immunoSEQ multiplex PCR, and TCRdb's table has in-frame clones only and misses some. Here the sample spans about 180,000 clones, around 88% being singletons. CDR3 length: 12 amino acids. Germline CDR1 and CDR2: LGHDT and YNNKEL (reference sequence). Losses at the gene ends were 4 bases for V and 9 bases for J; bases not matched to a gene: 3. The J gene is TRBJ2-1, the V gene TRBV3-1 (or the pseudogene TRBV3-2), with 7 bases aligning to TRBD2. The sequencing sample was made of peripheral blood. This receptor was taken from a woman in her twenties or thirties with acute or convalescent COVID-19. The CDR3 spells CASSRGRGEQFF. The CDR3 DNA follows: TGTGCCAGCAGCCGTGGGAGGGGTGAGCAGTTCTTC.